The following is a T cell receptor (beta chain) sequence with its context. Its antigen is unknown. The data originate from a study of yellow fever vaccine responses in identical twins. Study-wide results and limits: Reportedly, the response of twins' T cells to the vaccine seemed partly convergent, partly personalized.

TCRdb re-called the RT-PCR reads through MiXCR, storing one row per CDR3 protein. The repertoire includes 750 to 1,000 distinct CDR3 sequences, less than 90% of them detected once, and about 7% sits in the top ten. The length of the CDR3 is 17 residues. The origin of this receptor is a woman under 30 who received the yellow fever vaccine. The specimen was T cells from blood (PBMCs), unsorted or a sorted subset (not recorded which), collected before or after yellow fever vaccination (not recorded which). The chain carries TRBV21-1 and TRBJ2-5; the DNA was not used to check the table's D call, TRBD1. TRBV21-1 is a known pseudogene. The CDR3 DNA follows: TGTGCCAGCAGCTCCACCTATTTGCGGGACCTGGGAGAGACCCAGTACTTC. This encodes CASSSTYLRDLGETQYF.